This TCR beta chain was sequenced in a study of siplizumab effects on memory and regulatory T cells. Study conclusions and caveats: Siplizumab significantly reduced alloreactive sequences traceable to unstimulated CD4+ memory cells.

The method was immunoSEQ multiplex PCR; TCRdb's version includes in-frame clones alone and lacks a portion of them. The sample carries roughly 100,000 clones, 80% to 95% recorded once. As to this clone: Its target is not known.

Germline CDR1 is SNHLY and CDR2 is FYNNEI. The V gene end was trimmed by 8 bases and the J gene end by 2 bases; junction bases not matched to a gene: 21. The CDR3 runs to 20 residues. The receptor's source is a human donor in good health. Material: CD4+ T cells sorted from blood. This chain connects TRBV2 to TRBJ2-2; 9 nucleotides align to TRBD1. CDR3 in DNA: TGTGCCAGCGGCGGGGGACAGGGAGTGCGATCCCATCGAAACACCGGGGAGCTGTTTTTT. This codes for CASGGGQGVRSHRNTGELFF.